These 28 T cell receptor beta chains share one sample of origin, sequenced in a study of blood T cell repertoires in COVID-19. The protocol was immunoSEQ multiplex PCR, while the TCRdb copy is restricted to in-frame clones and leaves out a portion. This table holds about 480,000 clones, more than 70% found once. The specimen was peripheral blood. The origin of the receptors is a woman aged 45-65 years with COVID-19, enrolled during active disease.

The chain recombines TRBV29-1 with TRBJ1-2, with D hard to call. CDR1 and CDR2 (germline): SQVTM, ANQGSEA. The CDR3 is made up of 11 amino acids. Trimming shortened V by 8 bases and J by 6 bases, and 13 bases separated the two germline ends. In DNA form, the CDR3 reads TGCAGCCCCGGGAGGGTAGATGGCTACACCTTC. This encodes CSPGRVDGYTF.

This CDR3 is CASSFGAPALEAFF. The CDR3 DNA reads TGTGCCAGCAGTTTTGGAGCGCCGGCCCTTGAAGCTTTCTTT. The chain links TRBV28 to TRBJ1-1; unclear D gene. The CDR3 contains 14 residues. Germline lookup yields CDR1 MDHEN and CDR2 SYDVKM. Trimming removed 3 bases at V and 7 bases at J, with 15 bases between.

V and J are TRBV29-1 and TRBJ2-1; 9 bases fit TRBD2. The CDR3 is 16 amino acids. The germline CDR1 and CDR2 sequences are SQVTM and ANQGSEA. J lost 2 bases, V lost 0 bases, and 5 bases had no gene match. The CDR3 bases are TGCAGCGTTGAAGATGAGGCTAGCGGGGCCTACAATGAGCAGTTCTTC. This encodes CSVEDEASGAYNEQFF.

CDR3 nucleotide sequence: TGTGCCAGCAGCCAATCCCGGACTCCCAGAGAGACCCAGTACTTC. This sequence encodes CASSQSRTPRETQYF. This sequence joins TRBV7-8 and TRBJ2-5; TRBD2 might be the D (5 bases). Between the trimmed V and J ends, which lost 5 bases and 4 bases, there was a span of 17 bases. CDR3 size: 15 residues. Per germline, CDR1 SGHVS and CDR2 FQNEAQ.

Comment on this clone: Within the sample, other DNA sequences also encode this same CDR3. The chain joins TRBV2 to TRBJ1-5, with 8 nucleotides matching TRBD1. CDR3 length: 14 residues. Looked up from germline, CDR1 is SNHLY and CDR2 is FYNNEI. Losses at the gene ends were 5 bases for V and 4 bases for J; bases not matched to a gene: 4. CDR3: CASSPDRDNQPQHF. The CDR3 DNA reads as TGTGCCAGCAGTCCGGACAGGGATAATCAGCCCCAGCATTTT.

V and J are TRBV5-1 and TRBJ2-3; D might be TRBD2 (7 bases). The germline V gene encodes CDR1 SGHRS and CDR2 YFSETQ. Trimming left V 4 bases short and J 5 bases short, with 17 bases between. This CDR3 is built from 15 residues. CDR3 coding DNA: TGCGCCAGCAGCAACCAGGGGAGGGGTGTAGATACGCAGTATTTT. It specifies CASSNQGRGVDTQYF.

This chain links TRBV27 with TRBJ2-7; weak D call: TRBD2 (6 bases). The V gene's germline CDR1 is MNHEY and CDR2 SMNVEV (reference sequence). The CDR3 has 13 residues. V shed 11 bases and J shed 5 bases, with 19 bases lying between them. In DNA form, the CDR3 reads TGTGCCTCTAGCGCCCGGTTCGTCGACGAGCAGTACTTC. Protein: CASSARFVDEQYF.

CDR3 protein: CATSDWESNEQYF. CDR3 in DNA: TGTGCCACCAGTGATTGGGAGAGCAACGAGCAGTACTTC. The J gene is TRBJ2-7, the V gene TRBV24-1, with TRBD2 as a possible D gene (5 bases). Trimming removed 2 bases from V and 5 bases from J, with 9 bases in between. Germline lookup yields CDR1 KGHDR and CDR2 SFDVKD. The CDR3 is 13 residues long.

V gene TRBV30 combines with J gene TRBJ2-7; possible D gene TRBD1, 6 bases. Germline CDR1 and CDR2: GTSNPN and SVGIG (reference sequence). V lost 1 base and J 8 bases, leaving 15 bases between the germline ends. The CDR3 contains 13 residues. The DNA of the CDR3 is TGTGCCTGGAGTGCCGGACAGTCTACGAAGCAGTACTTC. Translated: CAWSAGQSTKQYF.

J is TRBJ1-1 and V is TRBV19; a possible D gene is TRBD1 (6 bases). V was shortened by 1 base and J by 5 bases, with 17 bases between the two germline ends. Germline V gives CDR1 LNHDA, CDR2 SQIVND (reference sequence). The CDR3 spans 16 residues. Here the CDR3 DNA reads TGTGCCAGTAGTATAGGGTCGATAGGGGGTGTGACTGAAGCTTTCTTT. Translating it yields CASSIGSIGGVTEAFF. Using reference TRBV19 and TRBJ1-1 for the parts outside the CDR3, the full variable domain is DGGITQSPKYLFRKEGQNVTLSCEQNLNHDAMYWYRQDPGQGLRLIYYSQIVNDFQKGDIAEGYSVSREKKESFPLTVTSAQKNPTAFYLCASSIGSIGGVTEAFFGQGTRLTVV.

This chain uses TRBV5-1 with TRBJ2-1; 8 positions match TRBD2. Unmatched junction bases numbered 5, after V lost 2 bases and J lost 7 bases. The CDR3 has 14 residues. The germline V gene encodes CDR1 SGHRS and CDR2 YFSETQ. The CDR3, as DNA: TGCGCCAGCAGCTTAGGGACTAGTACAAATGAGCAGTTCTTC. Translating gives CASSLGTSTNEQFF.

The gene calls are TRBV11-2 and TRBJ2-7; maybe TRBD1 (6 bases). V was clipped by 6 bases and J by 3 bases, with 15 bases between them. The CDR3 is 14 amino acids. Germline V CDR1 and CDR2: SGHAT, FQNNGV. The CDR3 DNA sequence: TGTGCCAGCAGGTTTGGCGCGGACAGCTACGAGCAGTACTTC. It yields the protein CASRFGADSYEQYF. Looking up the rest from reference TRBV11-2 and TRBJ2-7 gives the full variable domain: EAGVAQSPRYKIIEKRQSVAFWCNPISGHATLYWYQQILGQGPKLLIQFQNNGVVDDSQLPKDRFSAERLKGVDSTLKIQPAKLEDSAVYLCASRFGADSYEQYFGPGTRLTVT.

This CDR3 reads CSASEQGLSYSPLHF. CDR3 DNA: TGCAGTGCTAGTGAACAGGGCCTCTCTTATTCACCCCTCCACTTT. The chain joins TRBV20-1 to TRBJ1-6; D perhaps matches TRBD1 (6 bases). The V gene lost 3 bases and the J gene lost 8 bases, with 17 bases spanning the gap. CDR3 length: 15 amino acids. CDR1 is DFQATT and CDR2 is SNEGSKA in the germline V gene (reference sequence).

The chain employs TRBV7-9 and TRBJ2-3; D remains unclear. The CDR3 totals 12 residues. The germline gives CDR1 SEHNR, CDR2 FQNEAQ (reference sequence). V shed 4 bases and J shed 6 bases, with 8 bases lying between them. CDR3 in DNA: TGTGCCAGCAGCTCAATGAGGGATACGCAGTATTTT. Its translation is CASSSMRDTQYF.

V usage is TRBV30 and J usage is TRBJ1-2, with TRBD1 matching over 7 bases. The CDR3 spans 12 residues. With V trimmed by 4 bases and J by 2 bases, 1 base remained unmatched. Germline-derived CDR1 and CDR2 are GTSNPN and SVGIG (reference sequence). The CDR3 DNA reads as TGTGCCTGGACGACAGGGAACTATGGCTACACCTTC. Protein sequence: CAWTTGNYGYTF.

The chain uses TRBV5-1 and TRBJ1-1; D is possibly TRBD1 (5 bases). Germline-derived CDR1 and CDR2 are SGHRS and YFSETQ. There are 14 residues in the CDR3. The V end lost 2 bases, the J end lost 1 base, and 9 bases lay between the germline ends. For the CDR3, the DNA is TGCGCCAGCAGCTTAGGACATAGGAACACTGAAGCTTTCTTT. It specifies CASSLGHRNTEAFF.

This chain joins TRBV11-2 and TRBJ2-5, with D possibly being TRBD2 (6 bases). The CDR3 has 15 amino acids. Looked up from germline, CDR1 is SGHAT and CDR2 is FQNNGV. V lost 5 bases and J 7 bases, leaving 20 bases between the germline ends. Here the CDR3 DNA reads TGTGCCAGCAGCCAAGGGGACTCCCGGGCCGGGACCCAGTACTTC. Its protein is CASSQGDSRAGTQYF.

In the case of this clone: This same CDR3 is encoded by further DNA sequences in the sample. CDR3 protein: CASSPTGYEQYF. In DNA form, the CDR3 reads TGTGCCAGCTCGCCGACAGGGTACGAGCAGTACTTC. The chain combines TRBV18 with TRBJ2-7; 7 nucleotides align to TRBD1. The CDR3 length is 12 residues. The V segment lost 6 bases and the J segment 4 bases; nucleotides outside the gene matches: 3. Germline-derived CDR1 and CDR2 are KGHSH and LQKENI.

The chain couples TRBV6-5 to TRBJ2-7, with D unclear. CDR3 length equals 13 residues. Germline assignment: CDR1 MNHEY and CDR2 SVGAGI. Trimming removed 10 bases from V and 6 bases from J, with 19 bases in between. CDR3 DNA: TGTGCCACCTGTCCGAAACAATTTACCGAGCAGTACTTC. As protein: CATCPKQFTEQYF.

V is TRBV6-6 and J is TRBJ1-1; D unclear. The CDR3 length is 15 residues. The V gene's germline CDR1 is MNHNY and CDR2 SVGAGI (reference sequence). The ends were cut back, 0 bases at V and 0 bases at J, with 8 bases in the middle. CDR3 coding DNA: TGTGCCAGCAGTTACTCGGGCCAGATGAACACTGAAGCTTTCTTT. Amino acid sequence: CASSYSGQMNTEAFF.

The chain employs TRBV11-3 and TRBJ2-7; 8 bases align to TRBD1. This CDR3 is 13 amino acids long. The germline V gene has CDR1 SGHNT and CDR2 YENEEA. After removal of 5 bases from V and 2 bases from J, the junction contained 2 bases not matched to a gene. In DNA, the CDR3 is TGTGCCAGCAGCCGGGGACAGGCCTACGAGCAGTACTTC. Protein product: CASSRGQAYEQYF.

The CDR3 DNA sequence: TGTGCCAGCTCGCGGGAGGGAGCTAGCACAGATACGCAGTATTTT. As protein: CASSREGASTDTQYF. The chain has TRBV27 and TRBJ2-3, with TRBD2 matching over 9 bases. Germline V gene data show CDR1 as MNHEY and CDR2 as SMNVEV (reference sequence). The CDR3 runs to 15 residues. With V trimmed by 8 bases and J by 0 bases, 6 bases remained unmatched.

The chain combines TRBV2 with TRBJ2-2; tentative D call: TRBD2 (6 bases). CDR1 is SNHLY and CDR2 is FYNNEI in the germline V gene. The CDR3 has 16 residues. Trimming took off 2 bases at V and 0 bases at J, with 10 bases between the two ends. As DNA, the CDR3 is TGTGCCAGCAGTGAACTAAGGGAGGCGAACACCGGGGAGCTGTTTTTT. As protein: CASSELREANTGELFF. The whole variable domain, filled in from reference TRBV2 and TRBJ2-2, reads EPEVTQTPSHQVTQMGQEVILRCVPISNHLYFYWYRQILGQKVEFLVSFYNNEISEKSEIFDDQFSVERPDGSNFTLKIRSTKLEDSAMYFCASSELREANTGELFFGEGSRLTVL.

The CDR3 protein is CASSSHRDSYNEQFF. The CDR3 DNA reads TGTGCCAGCAGCAGCCACCGGGACTCTTACAATGAGCAGTTCTTC. The chain joins TRBV7-3 to TRBJ2-1; a weak D match, TRBD2 (6 bases). V shed 5 bases and J shed 4 bases, with 15 bases lying between them. The germline CDR1 and CDR2 sequences are SGHTA and FQGTGA. This CDR3 region has 15 residues.

The CDR3 region is CASSDSILATNEKLFF. The CDR3 DNA sequence: TGTGCCAGCAGTGATAGCATTCTAGCAACTAATGAAAAACTGTTTTTT. V and J are TRBV6-1 and TRBJ1-4; D is uncertain. V lost 3 bases, J lost 0 bases, and 11 bases lay in between. Per germline, CDR1 MNHNS and CDR2 SASEGT. The CDR3 extends over 16 amino acids.

The V and J genes are TRBV28 and TRBJ2-7; 8 bases agree with TRBD2. Trimming cost V 11 bases and J 2 bases; bases outside gene matches: 11. CDR1 is MDHEN, CDR2 SYDVKM, per germline. The CDR3 totals 14 residues. The CDR3 bases are TGTGCCTCCTACCCAGCGGGGGCCCCCTACGAGCAGTACTTC. Protein: CASYPAGAPYEQYF.

The rearrangement uses TRBV27 and TRBJ1-1; D possibly corresponds to TRBD1 (5 bases). V dropped 5 bases and J dropped 3 bases, with 13 bases sitting between them. The CDR3 extends over 14 amino acids. Germline-derived CDR1 and CDR2 are MNHEY and SMNVEV (reference sequence). CDR3 in amino acids: CASSTRDVDTEAFF. CDR3 nucleotide sequence: TGTGCCAGCAGTACCAGGGATGTGGACACTGAAGCTTTCTTT.

The chain couples TRBV18 to TRBJ1-3; a possible D gene is TRBD1 (6 bases). Trimming left V 0 bases short and J 6 bases short, with 9 bases between. In germline, CDR1 is KGHSH, CDR2 LQKENI. The CDR3 is 14 residues long. Here the CDR3 reads CASSPPYRVNTIYF. The CDR3 DNA is TGTGCCAGCTCACCACCGTACAGGGTAAACACCATATATTTT.